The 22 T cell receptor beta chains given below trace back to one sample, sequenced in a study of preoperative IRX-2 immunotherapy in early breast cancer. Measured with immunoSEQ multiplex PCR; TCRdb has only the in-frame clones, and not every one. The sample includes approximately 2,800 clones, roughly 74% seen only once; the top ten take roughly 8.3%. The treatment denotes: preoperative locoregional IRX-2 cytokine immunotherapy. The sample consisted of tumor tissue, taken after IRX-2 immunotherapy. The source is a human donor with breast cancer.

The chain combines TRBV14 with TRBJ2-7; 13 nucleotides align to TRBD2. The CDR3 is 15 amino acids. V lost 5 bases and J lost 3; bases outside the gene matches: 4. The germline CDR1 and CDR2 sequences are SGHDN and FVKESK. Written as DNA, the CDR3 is TGTGCCAGCAGCGTCGGACTAGCGGGGGTCTACGAGCAGTACTTC. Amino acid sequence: CASSVGLAGVYEQYF.

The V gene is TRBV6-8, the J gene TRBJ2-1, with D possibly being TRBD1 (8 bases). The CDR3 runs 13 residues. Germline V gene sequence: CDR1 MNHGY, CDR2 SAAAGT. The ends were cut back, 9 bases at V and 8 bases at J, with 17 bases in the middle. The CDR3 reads CASTTQGGHEQFF. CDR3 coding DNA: TGTGCCAGTACAACACAGGGGGGGCATGAGCAGTTCTTC.

CDR3 nucleotides: TGCAGCGTCAGCCAGGGCGGAACAGATACGCAGTATTTT. Translated, it gives CSVSQGGTDTQYF. The chain carries TRBV29-1 and TRBJ2-3, with D possibly TRBD1 on 5 matching bases. V was trimmed by 6 bases and J by 3 bases, leaving 13 bases between them. The CDR3 extends over 13 amino acids. Per germline, CDR1 SQVTM and CDR2 ANQGSEA.

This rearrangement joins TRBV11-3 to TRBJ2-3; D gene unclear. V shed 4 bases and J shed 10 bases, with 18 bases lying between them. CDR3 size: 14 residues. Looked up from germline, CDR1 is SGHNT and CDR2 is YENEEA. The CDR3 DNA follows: TGTGCCAGCAGCTATCAACTTCTAGAGAGCGCGCAGTATTTT. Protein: CASSYQLLESAQYF.

The CDR3 DNA sequence: TGTGCCAGCTCACCGGCGGGGGCTGGGTACAATGAGCAGTTCTTC. This codes for CASSPAGAGYNEQFF. The rearrangement uses TRBV18 and TRBJ2-1; D is possibly TRBD2 (7 bases). The CDR3 has 15 residues. Trimming cost V 3 bases and J 4 bases, with 13 bases left between them. Germline CDR1 reads KGHSH; CDR2 reads LQKENI.

CDR3 sequence reads: CASSQQEPPYIQYF. The CDR3, as DNA: TGTGCCAGCTCACAACAGGAACCGCCGTACATTCAGTACTTC. The chain combines TRBV18 with TRBJ2-4; tentative D call: TRBD1 (5 bases). The V and J ends lost 4 bases and 8 bases respectively, with 15 bases between them. Germline V gene data show CDR1 as KGHSH and CDR2 as LQKENI. The length of the CDR3 is 14 residues.

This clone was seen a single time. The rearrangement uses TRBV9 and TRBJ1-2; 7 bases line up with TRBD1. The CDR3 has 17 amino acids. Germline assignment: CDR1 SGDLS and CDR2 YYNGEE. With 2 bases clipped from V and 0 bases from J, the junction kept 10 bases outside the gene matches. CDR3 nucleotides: TGTGCCAGCAGCGTCCCCCGGGACAGAACTTCTAACTATGGCTACACCTTC. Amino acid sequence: CASSVPRDRTSNYGYTF.

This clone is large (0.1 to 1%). CDR3 amino acids: CATSRDRDYLKAFF. In DNA form, the CDR3 reads TGTGCCACCAGCAGAGATCGGGACTATTTGAAAGCTTTCTTT. The V call is TRBV15, the J call TRBJ1-1, with D maybe TRBD1 (5 bases). Trimming pared 0 bases from V and 9 bases from J, leaving 14 bases between. This CDR3 comprises 14 residues. Germline V CDR1 and CDR2: LNHNV, YYDKDF (reference sequence).

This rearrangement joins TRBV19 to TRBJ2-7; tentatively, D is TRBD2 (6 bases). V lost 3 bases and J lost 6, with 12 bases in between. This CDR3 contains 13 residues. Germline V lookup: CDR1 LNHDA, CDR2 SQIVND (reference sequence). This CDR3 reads CASSITSQSEQYF. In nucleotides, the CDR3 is TGTGCCAGTAGTATTACTAGCCAAAGCGAGCAGTACTTC.

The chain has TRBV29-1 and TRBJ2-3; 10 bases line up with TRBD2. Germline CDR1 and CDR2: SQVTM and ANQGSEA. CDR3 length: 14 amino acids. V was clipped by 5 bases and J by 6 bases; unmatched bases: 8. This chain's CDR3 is CSVLAGVVGDTQYF. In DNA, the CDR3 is TGCAGCGTTCTAGCGGGAGTGGTTGGTGATACGCAGTATTTT.

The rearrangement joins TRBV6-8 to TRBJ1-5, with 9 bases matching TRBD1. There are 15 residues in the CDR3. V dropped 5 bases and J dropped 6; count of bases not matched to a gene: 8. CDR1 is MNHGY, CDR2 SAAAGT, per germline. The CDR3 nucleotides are TGTGCCAGCAGTGCCAAGAGACAGGGGGTTCAGCCCCAGCATTTT. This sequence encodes CASSAKRQGVQPQHF.

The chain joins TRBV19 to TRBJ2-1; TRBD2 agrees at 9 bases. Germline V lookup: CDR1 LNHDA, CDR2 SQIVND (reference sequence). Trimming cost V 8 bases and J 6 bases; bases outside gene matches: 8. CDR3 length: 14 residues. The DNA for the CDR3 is TGTGCCAGTGAGCGAGCGGGGGGATTCAATGAGCAGTTCTTC. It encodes CASERAGGFNEQFF.

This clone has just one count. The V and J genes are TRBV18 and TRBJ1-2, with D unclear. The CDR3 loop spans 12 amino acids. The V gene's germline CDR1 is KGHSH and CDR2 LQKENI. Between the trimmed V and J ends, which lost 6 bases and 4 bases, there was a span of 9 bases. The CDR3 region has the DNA TGTGCCAGCTCCGAGGGCCTCTATGGCTACACCTTC. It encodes CASSEGLYGYTF.

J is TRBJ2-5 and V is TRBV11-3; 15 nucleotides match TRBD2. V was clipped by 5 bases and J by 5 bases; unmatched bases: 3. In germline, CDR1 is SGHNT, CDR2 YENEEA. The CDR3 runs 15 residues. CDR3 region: CASSLGTSGRETQYF. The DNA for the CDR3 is TGTGCCAGCAGCCTCGGGACTAGCGGGAGGGAGACCCAGTACTTC.

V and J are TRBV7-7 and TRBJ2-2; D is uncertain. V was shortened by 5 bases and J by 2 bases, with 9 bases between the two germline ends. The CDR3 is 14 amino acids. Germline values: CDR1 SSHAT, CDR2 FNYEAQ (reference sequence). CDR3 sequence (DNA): TGTGCCAGCAGCCCCTGGCTTAACACCGGGGAGCTGTTTTTT. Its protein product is CASSPWLNTGELFF.

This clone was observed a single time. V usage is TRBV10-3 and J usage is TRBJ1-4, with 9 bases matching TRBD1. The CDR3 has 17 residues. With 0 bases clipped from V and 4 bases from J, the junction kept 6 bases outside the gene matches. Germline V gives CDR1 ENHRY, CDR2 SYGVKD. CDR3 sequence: CAISESSVGQGNEKLFF. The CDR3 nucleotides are TGTGCCATCAGTGAGTCAAGCGTGGGACAGGGTAATGAAAAACTGTTTTTT.

The CDR3 region is CAINDRAEQPQHF. For the CDR3, the DNA is TGTGCCATCAACGACAGGGCGGAACAGCCCCAGCATTTT. The chain combines TRBV6-8 with TRBJ1-5; 7 nucleotides match TRBD1. The germline gives CDR1 MNHGY, CDR2 SAAAGT. The CDR3 is 13 amino acids. V dropped 10 bases and J dropped 7; count of bases not matched to a gene: 10.

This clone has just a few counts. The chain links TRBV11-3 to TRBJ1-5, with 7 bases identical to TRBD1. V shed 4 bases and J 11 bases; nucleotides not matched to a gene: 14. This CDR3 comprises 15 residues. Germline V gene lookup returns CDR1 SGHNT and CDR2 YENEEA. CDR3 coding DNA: TGTGCCAGCAGCTCAACAGGGGCGGGAGATCAAGCCCAGCATTTT. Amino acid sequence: CASSSTGAGDQAQHF.

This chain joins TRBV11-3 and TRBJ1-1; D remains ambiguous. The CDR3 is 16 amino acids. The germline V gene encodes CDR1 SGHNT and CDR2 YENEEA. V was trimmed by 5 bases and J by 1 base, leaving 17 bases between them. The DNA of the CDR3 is TGTGCCAGCAGCGCAAAACGGGAGAATAAGAACACTGAAGCTTTCTTT. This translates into CASSAKRENKNTEAFF.

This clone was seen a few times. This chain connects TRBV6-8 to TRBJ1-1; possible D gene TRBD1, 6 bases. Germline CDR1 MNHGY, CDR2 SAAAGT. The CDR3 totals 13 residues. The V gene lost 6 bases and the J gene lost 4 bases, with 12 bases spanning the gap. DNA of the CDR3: TGTGCCAGCAGCCGGGGGCGAGGCACTGAAGCTTTCTTT. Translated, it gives CASSRGRGTEAFF.

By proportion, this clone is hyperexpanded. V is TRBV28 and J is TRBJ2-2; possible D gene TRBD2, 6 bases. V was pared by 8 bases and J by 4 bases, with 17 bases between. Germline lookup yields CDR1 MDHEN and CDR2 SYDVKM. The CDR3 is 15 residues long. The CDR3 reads CASAVGRDPTGELFF. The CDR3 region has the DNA TGTGCCAGCGCCGTCGGGCGGGACCCCACCGGGGAGCTGTTTTTT.

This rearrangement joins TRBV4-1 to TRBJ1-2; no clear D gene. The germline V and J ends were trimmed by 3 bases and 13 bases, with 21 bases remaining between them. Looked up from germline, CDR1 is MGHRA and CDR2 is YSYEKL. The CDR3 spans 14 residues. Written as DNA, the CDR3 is TGCGCCAGCAGCCAGTTCTTGACCGGGCCCCAGACCACCTTC. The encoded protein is CASSQFLTGPQTTF.